The 20 T cell receptor beta chains below were found in one sample sequenced in a study of T cells in Graves' hyperthyroidism and ophthalmopathy. The investigators amplified TCR beta CDR3 regions from RNA transcripts. When the TCR CDR3 underwent first-round RT-PCR, the HTBI primer set was used. TCRdb reprocessed the multiplex PCR reads via MiXCR and lists one record per CDR3 protein. The repertoire includes about 700,000 distinct CDR3 sequences, 12% to 15% of them detected once, and 9.5% to 13% sits in the top ten. The specimen sequenced was blood. The receptor set was obtained from a woman aged 18 to 35 with Graves' hyperthyroidism.

This clonotype was detected a few times. V is TRBV28 and J is TRBJ2-1, with 10 positions matching TRBD2. Germline CDR1 reads MDHEN; CDR2 reads SYDVKM. This CDR3 is 14 amino acids long. The V and J ends lost 2 bases and 7 bases, in that order; junction bases with no gene match: 2. The CDR3 region has the DNA TGTGCCAGCAGTTTAAGGGGACTAGCGAATGAGCAGTTCTTC. It codes for CASSLRGLANEQFF. Full variable domain (rest looked up from reference TRBV28 and TRBJ2-1): DVKVTQSSRYLVKRTGEKVFLECVQDMDHENMFWYRQDPGLGLRLIYFSYDVKMKEKGDIPEGYSVSREKKERFSLILESASTNQTSMYLCASSLRGLANEQFFGPGTRLTVL.

This clonotype was detected only a few times. The chain joins TRBV18 to TRBJ1-1; unclear D gene. This CDR3 spans 13 amino acids. V lost 6 bases and J lost 1, with 9 bases in between. Germline CDR1 and CDR2: KGHSH and LQKENI. The CDR3 is CASSARENTEAFF. CDR3 coding DNA: TGTGCCAGCTCCGCTCGGGAGAACACTGAAGCTTTCTTT. The whole variable domain, remainder taken from reference TRBV18 and TRBJ1-1, is NAGVMQNPRHLVRRRGQEARLRCSPMKGHSHVYWYRQLPEEGLKFMVYLQKENIIDESGMPKERFSAEFPKEGPSILRIQQVVRGDSAAYFCASSARENTEAFFGQGTRLTVV.

The table lists this clonotype with many counts. The chain combines TRBV12-3 or TRBV12-4 with TRBJ2-7, with 9 bases aligning to TRBD2. This CDR3 has 15 amino acids. V shed 6 bases and J 7 bases; nucleotides not matched to a gene: 13. The CDR3 reads CASSRISGGVKEQYF. The CDR3 DNA is TGTGCCAGCAGCCGGATTAGCGGGGGAGTGAAGGAGCAGTACTTC.

This clonotype was seen repeatedly, ten times or more. This CDR3 is CASSLRVLNYGYTF. The CDR3 DNA sequence: TGTGCCAGCAGTTTACGGGTGTTAAACTATGGCTACACCTTC. The V gene is TRBV28, the J gene TRBJ1-2; no firm D call. Per germline, CDR1 MDHEN and CDR2 SYDVKM. This CDR3 has 14 residues. The V and J ends lost 2 bases and 2 bases respectively, with 9 bases between them.

A few counts support this clonotype. The chain combines TRBV30 with TRBJ1-6; maybe TRBD1 (5 bases). Trimming cost V 5 bases and J 14 bases, with 13 bases left between them. Germline CDR1 is GTSNPN and CDR2 is SVGIG (reference sequence). The length of the CDR3 is 11 residues. CDR3 loop: CAWASGGTLHF. CDR3 DNA: TGTGCCTGGGCTTCCGGGGGGACCCTCCACTTT.

The table lists this clonotype with a few counts. This rearrangement joins TRBV28 to TRBJ1-6; D is possibly TRBD1 (5 bases). Trimming pared 4 bases from V and 0 bases from J, leaving 19 bases between. This CDR3 spans 19 amino acids. Per germline, CDR1 MDHEN and CDR2 SYDVKM. The CDR3 DNA is TGTGCCAGCAGTTCGGGGCTCATCGGCGCTCCCTCCTATAATTCACCCCTCCACTTT. Its protein product is CASSSGLIGAPSYNSPLHF.

At least ten counts were recorded for this clonotype. The V and J genes are TRBV3-1 and TRBJ2-3, with no clear D. The germline V gene encodes CDR1 LGHDT and CDR2 YNNKEL (reference sequence). The CDR3 has 16 residues. The V gene lost 4 bases and the J gene lost 0 bases, with 14 bases spanning the gap. Here the CDR3 DNA reads TGTGCCAGCAGCCCGGGCCGCCGTTCTAGCACAGATACGCAGTATTTT. Its translation: CASSPGRRSSTDTQYF.

The V call is TRBV4-1, the J call TRBJ1-5; TRBD1 matches 10 bases. Per germline, CDR1 MGHRA and CDR2 YSYEKL. V shed 2 bases, J shed 0 bases, and the junction held 10 bases outside the gene matches. The CDR3 is 19 residues long. CDR3 region: CASSQQAGTGALSNQPQHF. The CDR3 DNA reads as TGCGCCAGCAGCCAACAAGCCGGGACAGGGGCTCTTAGCAATCAGCCCCAGCATTTT.

This clonotype was counted ten times or more. The V call is TRBV29-1, the J call TRBJ1-1; weak D call: TRBD1 (6 bases). The germline gives CDR1 SQVTM, CDR2 ANQGSEA. This CDR3 has 12 residues. Trimming removed 7 bases at V and 5 bases at J, with 14 bases between. The CDR3 sequence is CSATEGTTEAFF. CDR3 DNA: TGCAGCGCCACAGAGGGGACAACTGAAGCTTTCTTT. Full variable domain (rest looked up from reference TRBV29-1 and TRBJ1-1): SAVISQKPSRDICQRGTSLTIQCQVDSQVTMMFWYRQQPGQSLTLIATANQGSEATYESGFVIDKFPISRPNLTFSTLTVSNMSPEDSSIYLCSATEGTTEAFFGQGTRLTVV.

This chain uses TRBV30 with TRBJ2-1; 8 nucleotides match TRBD2. With V trimmed by 2 bases and J by 4 bases, 7 bases remained unmatched. The CDR3 spans 15 residues. Germline CDR1 and CDR2: GTSNPN and SVGIG (reference sequence). The CDR3 coding sequence is TGTGCCTGGAGTCTCACTAGCGGAGGTTACAATGAGCAGTTCTTC. It is translated as CAWSLTSGGYNEQFF. The full variable domain, completed using reference TRBV30 and TRBJ2-1, is SQTIHQWPATLVQPVGSPLSLECTVEGTSNPNLYWYRQAAGRGLQLLFYSVGIGQISSEVPQNLSASRPQDRQFILSSKKLLLSDSGFYLCAWSLTSGGYNEQFFGPGTRLTVL.

The chain couples TRBV7-8 to TRBJ1-5, with D perhaps TRBD1 (5 bases). V was cut by 2 bases and J by 3 bases, with 14 bases left in between. CDR3 length equals 16 residues. Germline assignment: CDR1 SGHVS and CDR2 FQNEAQ. CDR3 sequence: CASSLYGGNFNQPQHF. CDR3 DNA sequence: TGTGCCAGCAGCTTATACGGGGGGAATTTCAATCAGCCCCAGCATTTT.

This chain uses TRBV24-1 with TRBJ2-3; 8 bases match TRBD1. Looked up from germline, CDR1 is KGHDR and CDR2 is SFDVKD. The CDR3 covers 15 residues. V gave up 5 bases and J gave up 2 bases; unmatched junction bases: 5. The CDR3 DNA sequence: TGTGCCACCAGTGCGCCGGGACAGGCCACAGATACGCAGTATTTT. It specifies CATSAPGQATDTQYF.

This clonotype has only a few counts. This chain links TRBV5-4 with TRBJ2-2; 10 nucleotides match TRBD2. The CDR3 is made up of 14 amino acids. V gave up 4 bases and J gave up 5 bases; unmatched junction bases: 2. Germline CDR1 reads SGHNT; CDR2 reads YYREEE (reference sequence). CDR3 bases: TGTGCCAGCAGCCCACTAGCGGGAACCGGGGAGCTGTTTTTT. Protein sequence: CASSPLAGTGELFF.

There are many counts of this clonotype. This sequence joins TRBV7-2 and TRBJ1-4; D remains ambiguous. The germline V gene has CDR1 SGHTA and CDR2 FQGNSA. This CDR3 has 14 residues. V gave up 3 bases and J gave up 4 bases, with 9 bases separating them. The CDR3 protein is CASSFHGRNEKLFF. The DNA for the CDR3 is TGTGCCAGCAGCTTCCATGGCCGTAATGAAAAACTGTTTTTT.

This clonotype has more than one count but fewer than ten. The chain carries TRBV19 and TRBJ2-7; possible D gene TRBD2, 5 bases. Trimming shortened V by 4 bases and J by 4 bases, and 14 bases separated the two germline ends. The CDR3 totals 14 residues. CDR1 is LNHDA and CDR2 is SQIVND in the germline V gene (reference sequence). The CDR3: CASSTSSRGYEQYF. The CDR3 nucleotides are TGTGCCAGTAGTACCTCCTCCCGAGGGTACGAGCAGTACTTC.

This clonotype was observed at least ten times. This chain uses TRBV24-1 with TRBJ2-1; the match to TRBD2 covers 10 bases. Unmatched junction bases numbered 7, after V lost 3 bases and J lost 0 bases. Per germline, CDR1 KGHDR and CDR2 SFDVKD. The CDR3 is 18 residues long. For the CDR3, the DNA is TGTGCCACCAGTGATCCCACGGCTAGCGGGAGCTCCTACAATGAGCAGTTCTTC. This codes for CATSDPTASGSSYNEQFF.

This sequence joins TRBV12-3 or TRBV12-4 and TRBJ2-5; 9 bases are a match to TRBD2. The CDR3 covers 16 residues. Trimming at V came to 8 bases and at J to 2 bases, leaving 12 bases not matched to a gene. CDR3 coding DNA: TGTGCCAGCGGCAACCCGGGACTAGCTAGACAAGAGACCCAGTACTTC. Translated, it gives CASGNPGLARQETQYF.

This clonotype was seen more than once but under ten times. This chain links TRBV2 with TRBJ2-4, with a possible D match to TRBD2 (6 bases). The V end was cut by 6 bases, the J end by 0 bases, with 15 bases between. This CDR3 region has 16 residues. CDR1 and CDR2 (germline): SNHLY, FYNNEI. CDR3 nucleotide sequence: TGTGCCAGCAGGGCCCCGGACTACCTAGCCAAAAACATTCAGTACTTC. Encoded protein: CASRAPDYLAKNIQYF.

CDR3 amino acids: CAIQLAEPPYEQYF. DNA for the CDR3: TGTGCCATACAACTAGCGGAGCCTCCCTACGAGCAGTACTTC. The V gene is TRBV28, the J gene TRBJ2-7; 8 positions agree with TRBD2. The V gene end was trimmed by 10 bases and the J gene end by 2 bases; junction bases not matched to a gene: 10. The CDR3 totals 14 residues. Germline CDR1 MDHEN, CDR2 SYDVKM.

This clonotype was seen at least ten times. The genes are TRBV9 and TRBJ1-5; D uncertain. CDR1 and CDR2 from the germline V gene are SGDLS and YYNGEE. The ends were cut back, 2 bases at V and 8 bases at J, with 17 bases in the middle. The CDR3 has 15 residues. CDR3 loop: CASSVGVGGREPQHF. DNA for the CDR3: TGTGCCAGCAGCGTCGGTGTAGGCGGGCGGGAGCCCCAGCATTTT.